This TCR beta chain was identified in a study of cytomegalovirus exposure and HLA in healthy donors. Healthy bone marrow donors made up the donor group. Notes on the study in general: In a later analysis, HLA-associated TCR beta chains were more clonally expanded than equally common others.

60 Vbeta and 13 Jbeta primers were used in PCR. Some clones are missing from TCRdb's copy, which holds only in-frame ones; the method was immunoSEQ multiplex PCR. The repertoire holds over 95,000 clones, with 82% as singletons. On this clone itself: Its antigen is unknown.

CDR1 is SGHDN, CDR2 FVKESK, per germline. The CDR3 sequence is 15 residues long. Trimming removed 5 bases at V and 4 bases at J, with 17 bases between. Input material: PBMCs. The chain recombines TRBV14 with TRBJ1-1, with D tentatively TRBD1 (5 bases). This clonotype originated in a young woman in good health and CMV-seronegative. CDR3 nucleotide sequence: TGTGCCAGCAGCAAAAGTGGGGAGGGGAGCACTGAAGCTTTCTTT. Protein: CASSKSGEGSTEAFF. The full variable domain, in which reference TRBV14 and TRBJ1-1 provide the parts outside the CDR3, is EAGVTQFPSHSVIEKGQTVTLRCDPISGHDNLYWYRRVMGKEIKFLLHFVKESKQDESGMPNNRFLAERTGGTYSTLKVQPAELEDSGVYFCASSKSGEGSTEAFFGQGTRLTVV.